A single sample gave rise to the 8 T cell receptor beta chains below, sequenced in a study of blood T cell repertoires in COVID-19. Using immunoSEQ multiplex PCR, the repertoire was profiled, and TCRdb retains in-frame clones only, with some absent. The sample yields about 160,000 clones, about 80% seen once. Sequenced sample: peripheral blood. These receptors came from a man between 70 and 80 years old who had recovered from COVID-19.

The rearrangement uses TRBV7-2 and TRBJ2-3; TRBD2 matches at 12 bases. V lost 4 bases and J lost 5; bases outside the gene matches: 7. This CDR3 is 16 amino acids long. Germline V gene sequence: CDR1 SGHTA, CDR2 FQGNSA. CDR3 coding DNA: TGTGCCAGCAGCTCCCGACTAGCGGGAGTTGGAGATACGCAGTATTTT. This encodes CASSSRLAGVGDTQYF.

This clone was seen many times. The chain links TRBV9 to TRBJ2-1, with 14 bases identical to TRBD2. CDR1 and CDR2 from the germline V gene are SGDLS and YYNGEE. There are 16 residues in the CDR3. Germline trimming cut 4 bases from V and 6 bases from J; bases unmatched to any gene: 6. The CDR3 DNA reads as TGTGCCAGCAGCCCGATGACTAGCGGGAGGGTCAATGAGCAGTTCTTC. This encodes CASSPMTSGRVNEQFF.

The rearrangement uses TRBV28 and TRBJ2-3; 11 bases match TRBD2. With V trimmed by 8 bases and J by 2 bases, 6 bases remained unmatched. Per the germline V gene, CDR1 is MDHEN and CDR2 is SYDVKM. CDR3 length: 15 residues. The CDR3 coding sequence is TGTGCCAGCGGGAAGACTAGCGGGATCACAGATACGCAGTATTTT. This encodes CASGKTSGITDTQYF.

This chain joins TRBV27 and TRBJ2-2; D perhaps matches TRBD2 (6 bases). The CDR3 runs to 15 residues. Germline loops: CDR1 MNHEY, CDR2 SMNVEV (reference sequence). V lost 4 bases and J lost 7, with 16 bases in between. CDR3 region: CASSWGVLRSGELFF. In nucleotides, the CDR3 is TGTGCCAGCAGTTGGGGGGTTCTTCGGAGCGGGGAGCTGTTTTTT.

This clone was detected only once. V and J are TRBV5-8 and TRBJ2-1; tentative D call: TRBD2 (5 bases). The CDR3 is 15 amino acids. Per germline, CDR1 SGHTS and CDR2 YDEGEE. Trimming cost V 0 bases and J 0 bases, with 7 bases left between them. The CDR3 sequence: CASSLGENSYNEQFF. The CDR3 DNA is TGTGCCAGCAGCTTGGGGGAGAACTCCTACAATGAGCAGTTCTTC. Full variable domain (rest looked up from reference TRBV5-8 and TRBJ2-1): EAGVTQSPTHLIKTRGQQATLRCSPISGHTSVYWYQQALGLGLQFLLWYDEGEERNRGNFPPRFSGRQFPNYSSELNVNALELEDSALYLCASSLGENSYNEQFFGPGTRLTVL.

V is TRBV28 and J is TRBJ1-5; 7 positions agree with TRBD1. CDR1 and CDR2 (germline): MDHEN, SYDVKM. The CDR3 is 14 residues long. Trimming cost V 10 bases and J 4 bases; bases outside gene matches: 10. The CDR3, as DNA: TGTGCCACCGAGACAGGGCTGGGGAATCAGCCCCAGCATTTT. It codes for CATETGLGNQPQHF. The whole variable domain, remainder taken from reference TRBV28 and TRBJ1-5, is DVKVTQSSRYLVKRTGEKVFLECVQDMDHENMFWYRQDPGLGLRLIYFSYDVKMKEKGDIPEGYSVSREKKERFSLILESASTNQTSMYLCATETGLGNQPQHFGDGTRLSIL.

The chain is built from TRBV18 and TRBJ2-7, with D perhaps TRBD2 (6 bases). The CDR3 has 13 residues. V was clipped by 6 bases and J by 3 bases, with 12 bases between them. Germline CDR1 reads KGHSH; CDR2 reads LQKENI. CDR3: CASSRDRNYEQYF. As DNA, the CDR3 is TGTGCCAGCTCGCGGGATAGAAACTACGAGCAGTACTTC.

The rearrangement uses TRBV12-3 or TRBV12-4 and TRBJ2-5, with TRBD2 as a possible D gene (6 bases). V lost 1 base, J lost 4 bases, and 7 bases lay in between. The CDR3 length is 13 residues. CDR3 sequence reads: CASSLGRGETQYF. The CDR3 nucleotides read TGTGCCAGCAGTTTAGGGAGGGGAGAGACCCAGTACTTC.